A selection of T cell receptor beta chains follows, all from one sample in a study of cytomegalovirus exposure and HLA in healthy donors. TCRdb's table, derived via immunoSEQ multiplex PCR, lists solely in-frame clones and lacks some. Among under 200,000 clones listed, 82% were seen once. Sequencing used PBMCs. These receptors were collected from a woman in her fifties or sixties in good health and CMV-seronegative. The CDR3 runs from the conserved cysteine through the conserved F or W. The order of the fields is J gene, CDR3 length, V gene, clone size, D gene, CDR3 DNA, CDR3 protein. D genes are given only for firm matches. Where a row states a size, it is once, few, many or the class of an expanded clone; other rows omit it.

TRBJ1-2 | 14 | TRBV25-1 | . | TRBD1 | TGTGCCAGCAGTGCGGCAGGGGGCGTGTATGGCTACACCTTC | CASSAAGGVYGYTF
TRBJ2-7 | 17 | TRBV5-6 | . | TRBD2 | TGTGCCAGCAGCTTAAAGGAGCGGGACCTAACAGGCTACGAGCAGTACTTC | CASSLKERDLTGYEQYF
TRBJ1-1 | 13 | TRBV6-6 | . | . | TGTGCCAGCACAGGGGAAGGTAACACTGAAGCTTTCTTT | CASTGEGNTEAFF
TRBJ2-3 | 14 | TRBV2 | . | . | TGTGCCAGCAGTGTAATTTTAAGCACAGATACGCAGTATTTT | CASSVILSTDTQYF
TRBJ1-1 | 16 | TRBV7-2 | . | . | TGTGCCAGCAGCTTAGAGGCAGGGGCAGGGAACACTGAAGCTTTCTTT | CASSLEAGAGNTEAFF
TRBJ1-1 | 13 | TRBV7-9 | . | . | TGTGCCAGCAGCTTGGGGGCTACTACTGAAGCTTTCTTT | CASSLGATTEAFF
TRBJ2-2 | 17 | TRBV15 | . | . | TGTGCCACCTCGGGAGTATCCCTATCGTTGAACACCGGGGAGCTGTTTTTT | CATSGVSLSLNTGELFF
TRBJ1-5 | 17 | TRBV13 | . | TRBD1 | TGTGCCAGCAGCTTAGGACAGGGGGCTTATAGCAATCAGCCCCAGCATTTT | CASSLGQGAYSNQPQHF
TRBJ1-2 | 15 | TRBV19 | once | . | TGTGCCAGTAGTATGGGGGGGCAGGCTCCATATGGCTACACCTTC | CASSMGGQAPYGYTF
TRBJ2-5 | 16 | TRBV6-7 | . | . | TGTGCCAGCAGTTATCGGAGACAGGGGAGGGGTGAGACCCAGTACTTC | CASSYRRQGRGETQYF
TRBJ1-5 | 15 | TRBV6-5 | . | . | TGTGCCAGCTCCGTGGGCGTTTATAGCAATCAGCCCCAGCATTTT | CASSVGVYSNQPQHF
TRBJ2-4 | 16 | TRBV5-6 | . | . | TGTGCCAGCAGCTTAAACGGGAGAGGGGCCAAAAACATTCAGTACTTC | CASSLNGRGAKNIQYF
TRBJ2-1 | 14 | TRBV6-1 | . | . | TGTGCCAGCACCAATCCAGGGGCCGATGCTTGGCAGTTCTTC | CASTNPGADAWQFF